This T cell receptor (beta chain) was sequenced for a study of CD8 T cells in Susac syndrome. This clonotype was seen just once. The V end lost 10 bases, the J end lost 6 bases, and 11 bases lay between the germline ends. The CDR3 runs 11 residues. Per the germline V gene, CDR1 is SEHNR and CDR2 is FQNEAQ (reference sequence). Reverse transcription of roughly 0.45 to 1 ug RNA used random hexamers. TCRdb re-derived calls from the immunoSEQ multiplex PCR reads in MiXCR, one entry per CDR3 protein. The sample lists 250,000 to 300,000 distinct CDR3 sequences, 65% to 90% occurring once. Sequenced: CD8+ T cells from PBMCs. This sequence was found in a human donor with multiple sclerosis. The chain employs TRBV7-9 and TRBJ2-3; D might be TRBD1 (6 bases). The CDR3 sequence: CANRVGDTQYF. The CDR3 nucleotides read TGTGCCAACAGGGTTGGGGATACGCAGTATTTT. Supplemented by reference TRBV7-9 and TRBJ2-3, the full variable domain reads DTGVSQNPRHKITKRGQNVTFRCDPISEHNRLYWYRQTLGQGPEFLTYFQNEAQLEKSRLLSDRFSAERPKGSFSTLEIQRTEQGDSAMYLCANRVGDTQYFGPGTRLTVL.